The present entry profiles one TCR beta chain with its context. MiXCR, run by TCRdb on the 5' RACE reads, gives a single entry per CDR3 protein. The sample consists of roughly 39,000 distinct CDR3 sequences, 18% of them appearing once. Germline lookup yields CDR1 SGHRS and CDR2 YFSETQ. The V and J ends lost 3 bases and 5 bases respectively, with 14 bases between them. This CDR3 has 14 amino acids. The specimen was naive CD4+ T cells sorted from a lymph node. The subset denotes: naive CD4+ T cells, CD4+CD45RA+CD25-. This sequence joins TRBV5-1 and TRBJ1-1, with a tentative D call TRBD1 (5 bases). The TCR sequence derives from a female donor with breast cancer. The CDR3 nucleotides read TGCGCCAGCAGCTATCTGAGGGGTTCGACTGAAGCTTTCTTT. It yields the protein CASSYLRGSTEAFF.